These T cell receptor beta chains were read from a single sample in a study of blood T cell repertoires in COVID-19. The assay was immunoSEQ multiplex PCR, and TCRdb's table has in-frame clones only and misses some. The sample has about 270,000 clones, 86% seen once. The sequenced material came from peripheral blood. The receptors shown here come from a woman of 80 years or more with COVID-19, enrolled during active disease. Both conserved end residues are part of each CDR3. The D gene is left open where the match is weak. Some rows mark clone size as missing; the rest say once, few, many or name a class of expanded clone.

TRBV18	TRBJ1-1	TRBD1	-	TGTGCCAGCTCACCGCGTGGACAGGGGGCCCTATTGAACACTGAAGCTTTCTTT	CASSPRGQGALLNTEAFF
TRBV5-1	TRBJ2-2	TRBD1	-	TGCGCCAGCAGCGAGACAGGGGGTACCGGGGAGCTGTTTTTT	CASSETGGTGELFF
TRBV24-1	TRBJ2-1	TRBD1	-	TGTGCCACCAGTGACTCGGGACAGGGGGCGCATGAGCAGTTCTTC	CATSDSGQGAHEQFF
TRBV5-1	TRBJ2-3	-	-	TGCGCCAGCAGCAGTGACGGGGACAACACAGATACGCAGTATTTT	CASSSDGDNTDTQYF
TRBV27	TRBJ1-1	TRBD1	-	TGTGCCAGCAGTTTTAACAGAGGCAGGGGGATCCTTATGAACACTGAAGCTTTCTTT	CASSFNRGRGILMNTEAFF
TRBV7-2	TRBJ2-7	TRBD1	-	TGTGCCAGCAGCCGCTCGGGACAGGGTCTCCACGAGCAGTACTTC	CASSRSGQGLHEQYF
TRBV3-1/TRBV3-2	TRBJ1-5	TRBD1	few	TGTGCCAGCAGCCTCGGGACAGGGGATAATCAGCCCCAGCATTTT	CASSLGTGDNQPQHF
TRBV7-2	TRBJ2-7	-	few	TGTGCCAGCAGCTACTGGGGGGTTGGGTCTGACGAGCAGTACTTC	CASSYWGVGSDEQYF
TRBV6-5	TRBJ2-2	-	-	TGTGCCAGCAGTTACGGCGTAGCTCGGGGGGAGCTGTTTTTT	CASSYGVARGELFF
TRBV6-5	TRBJ1-1	-	-	TGTGCCAGCAGTCGCCTAGGGGGGAACACTGAAGCTTTCTTT	CASSRLGGNTEAFF